Following are 20 T cell receptor beta chains from one sample sequenced in a study of T-cell memory formation after mild COVID-19. From the 5' RACE reads, TCRdb called clonotypes with MiXCR, one entry per CDR3 protein. The sample yields roughly 190,000 distinct CDR3 sequences, roughly 27% seen once. Sequenced material: PBMCs or a T cell subset sorted from them (not recorded which). The source of these receptors is an adult woman who had mild COVID-19 (a few samples of this study predate the infection). Cell type and time point are not known.

The V call is TRBV20-1, the J call TRBJ2-2; possible D gene TRBD2, 6 bases. CDR1 and CDR2 (germline): DFQATT, SNEGSKA (reference sequence). V was shortened by 1 base and J by 4 bases, with 10 bases between the two germline ends. This CDR3 is 14 amino acids long. Here the CDR3 reads CSARGWDSTGELFF. The CDR3, as DNA: TGCAGTGCTAGAGGGTGGGACTCCACCGGGGAGCTGTTTTTT.

V gene TRBV6-1 combines with J gene TRBJ2-1; 7 positions agree with TRBD1. The CDR3 sequence is 12 residues long. From germline, CDR1 is MNHNS and CDR2 SASEGT. V trimming: 6 bases; J trimming: 5 bases; junction bases outside the gene matches: 1. CDR3 region: CASRTGHNEQFF. The CDR3 DNA reads as TGTGCCAGCAGGACAGGGCACAATGAGCAGTTCTTC.

This clonotype was seen more than once but under ten times. The chain carries TRBV12-3 or TRBV12-4 and TRBJ1-2; maybe TRBD1 (5 bases). The CDR3 is made up of 13 amino acids. Trimming cost V 7 bases and J 4 bases, with 13 bases left between them. This CDR3 reads CASTRTQGYGYTF. CDR3 DNA: TGTGCCAGCACCCGGACTCAGGGCTATGGCTACACCTTC.

The chain carries TRBV4-1 and TRBJ1-1; D is possibly TRBD1 (6 bases). There are 15 residues in the CDR3. Germline-derived CDR1 and CDR2 are MGHRA and YSYEKL. V lost 1 base and J 1 base, leaving 10 bases between the germline ends. Here the CDR3 DNA reads TGCGCCAGCAGCCAAGCAGGGGCGGGGAACACTGAAGCTTTCTTT. It encodes CASSQAGAGNTEAFF.

This clonotype was counted between two and nine times. This chain connects TRBV7-9 to TRBJ2-7; D is uncertain. CDR1 is SEHNR and CDR2 is FQNEAQ in the germline V gene (reference sequence). V shed 5 bases and J shed 3 bases, with 11 bases lying between them. This CDR3 spans 13 amino acids. The CDR3: CASSPDSYYEQYF. CDR3 sequence (DNA): TGTGCCAGCAGCCCCGACTCCTACTACGAGCAGTACTTC.

This clonotype was counted a few times. The rearrangement joins TRBV29-1 to TRBJ2-1, with D unclear. Germline assignment: CDR1 SQVTM and CDR2 ANQGSEA. The CDR3 is made up of 11 amino acids. V lost 3 bases and J lost 8, with 8 bases in between. DNA for the CDR3: TGCAGCGTTGAGACATTGGATGAGCAGTTCTTC. Amino acid sequence: CSVETLDEQFF.

The gene calls are TRBV19 and TRBJ2-5, with D uncertain. The CDR3 runs 13 residues. V dropped 2 bases and J dropped 3 bases, with 7 bases sitting between them. Germline CDR1 and CDR2: LNHDA and SQIVND (reference sequence). This CDR3 is CASSIYQEETQYF. The CDR3 DNA reads as TGTGCCAGTAGTATATACCAGGAAGAGACCCAGTACTTC. Complete variable domain (other parts from reference TRBV19 and TRBJ2-5): DGGITQSPKYLFRKEGQNVTLSCEQNLNHDAMYWYRQDPGQGLRLIYYSQIVNDFQKGDIAEGYSVSREKKESFPLTVTSAQKNPTAFYLCASSIYQEETQYFGPGTRLLVL.

This sequence joins TRBV7-9 and TRBJ2-7, with D unclear. The CDR3 is 13 amino acids. The V and J ends lost 6 bases and 3 bases respectively, with 12 bases between them. Per germline, CDR1 SEHNR and CDR2 FQNEAQ (reference sequence). This chain's CDR3 is CASSRGPDYEQYF. The CDR3 DNA follows: TGTGCCAGCAGTCGAGGTCCTGACTACGAGCAGTACTTC.

The chain recombines TRBV20-1 with TRBJ2-1, with TRBD2 as a possible D gene (6 bases). The CDR3 totals 15 residues. Trimming cost V 6 bases and J 0 bases, with 15 bases left between them. CDR1 is DFQATT, CDR2 SNEGSKA, per germline (reference sequence). CDR3 sequence (DNA): TGCAGTGCCCCAGAAGGAGGGTCCTCCTACAATGAGCAGTTCTTC. Translated, it gives CSAPEGGSSYNEQFF.

The J gene is TRBJ1-1, the V gene TRBV5-5; D uncertain. Germline CDR1 reads SGHKS; CDR2 reads YYEKEE (reference sequence). Trimming pared 0 bases from V and 1 base from J, leaving 7 bases between. This CDR3 is 14 amino acids long. CDR3 in amino acids: CASSLATGNTEAFF. CDR3 nucleotides: TGTGCCAGCAGCTTGGCGACGGGGAACACTGAAGCTTTCTTT.

The chain uses TRBV27 and TRBJ2-1; D might be TRBD1 (6 bases). V lost 3 bases and J 3 bases, leaving 9 bases between the germline ends. CDR3 length: 14 amino acids. Germline CDR1 and CDR2: MNHEY and SMNVEV (reference sequence). The CDR3 nucleotides are TGTGCCAGCAGTTTGGCGGACAGCTACAATGAGCAGTTCTTC. Translating gives CASSLADSYNEQFF.

This clonotype was counted between two and nine times. V is TRBV2 and J is TRBJ2-7; D is unresolved. This CDR3 contains 14 residues. V lost 6 bases and J 0 bases, leaving 12 bases between the germline ends. Looked up from germline, CDR1 is SNHLY and CDR2 is FYNNEI. This CDR3 is CASRKDGPSYEQYF. Written as DNA, the CDR3 is TGTGCCAGCAGAAAGGACGGTCCCTCCTACGAGCAGTACTTC.

In its sample, this clonotype was seen a few times. The gene calls are TRBV7-3 and TRBJ1-2; 7 bases are a match to TRBD1. The CDR3 is 14 amino acids. With 5 bases clipped from V and 3 bases from J, the junction kept 6 bases outside the gene matches. Germline V gene sequence: CDR1 SGHTA, CDR2 FQGTGA. In nucleotides, the CDR3 is TGTGCCAGCAGCCGAAACAGGGGCGACTATGGCTACACCTTC. Its protein is CASSRNRGDYGYTF.

The chain joins TRBV7-2 to TRBJ2-3; possibly TRBD1 or TRBD2 for D (6 bases each). The CDR3 is made up of 15 amino acids. Trimming took off 2 bases at V and 3 bases at J, with 12 bases between the two ends. From germline, CDR1 is SGHTA and CDR2 FQGNSA. CDR3 in amino acids: CASSLLGGGTDTQYF. CDR3 bases: TGTGCCAGCAGCTTATTGGGGGGCGGGACAGATACGCAGTATTTT. Filled out from reference TRBV7-2 and TRBJ2-3, the complete variable domain reads GAGVSQSPSNKVTEKGKDVELRCDPISGHTALYWYRQSLGQGLEFLIYFQGNSAPDKSGLPSDRFSAERTGGSVSTLTIQRTQQEDSAVYLCASSLLGGGTDTQYFGPGTRLTVL.

The CDR3 sequence: CAIRLAGDDTQYF. The CDR3 DNA is TGCGCCATCCGACTAGCGGGGGACGATACGCAGTATTTT. This chain connects TRBV5-1 to TRBJ2-3; 12 positions match TRBD2. V shed 9 bases, J shed 6 bases, and the junction held 5 bases outside the gene matches. The CDR3 contains 13 residues. Germline values: CDR1 SGHRS, CDR2 YFSETQ.

The chain carries TRBV7-2 and TRBJ2-2, with 7 bases aligning to TRBD1. The CDR3 runs 15 residues. V lost 1 base and J lost 5; bases outside the gene matches: 4. The germline CDR1 and CDR2 sequences are SGHTA and FQGNSA. CDR3 sequence (DNA): TGTGCCAGCAGCTTAGGTCAGACAGGGACCGGGGAGCTGTTTTTT. This gives the protein CASSLGQTGTGELFF. The full variable domain, rest sourced from reference TRBV7-2 and TRBJ2-2, is GAGVSQSPSNKVTEKGKDVELRCDPISGHTALYWYRQSLGQGLEFLIYFQGNSAPDKSGLPSDRFSAERTGGSVSTLTIQRTQQEDSAVYLCASSLGQTGTGELFFGEGSRLTVL.

This chain uses TRBV7-9 with TRBJ2-7; D possibly corresponds to TRBD1 (6 bases). This CDR3 region has 13 residues. The V end lost 5 bases, the J end lost 9 bases, and 17 bases lay between the germline ends. Germline V gene sequence: CDR1 SEHNR, CDR2 FQNEAQ (reference sequence). The CDR3 DNA follows: TGTGCCAGCAGCGCCGACCGGGACACCGGGCAGTACTTC. It specifies CASSADRDTGQYF.

Written as DNA, the CDR3 is TGTGCCAGCAGTTTTCTCGGCAGGGAGTATCGTCAGCCCCAGCATTTT. It encodes CASSFLGREYRQPQHF. The gene calls are TRBV28 and TRBJ1-5; D is perhaps TRBD1 (5 bases). Per germline, CDR1 MDHEN and CDR2 SYDVKM. V was pared by 3 bases and J by 6 bases, with 18 bases between. This CDR3 is 16 amino acids long. The full variable domain, its missing parts supplied by reference TRBV28 and TRBJ1-5, is DVKVTQSSRYLVKRTGEKVFLECVQDMDHENMFWYRQDPGLGLRLIYFSYDVKMKEKGDIPEGYSVSREKKERFSLILESASTNQTSMYLCASSFLGREYRQPQHFGDGTRLSIL.

This clonotype was counted a few times. The chain joins TRBV5-5 to TRBJ2-3; no firm D call. Trimming stripped 5 bases from V and 3 bases from J, with 7 bases between. Germline values: CDR1 SGHKS, CDR2 YYEKEE (reference sequence). This CDR3 is built from 12 residues. CDR3 sequence: CASSGLTDTQYF. Here the CDR3 DNA reads TGTGCCAGCAGTGGCTTGACAGATACGCAGTATTTT. Combining the CDR3 with reference TRBV5-5 and TRBJ2-3 gives the whole variable domain DAGVTQSPTHLIKTRGQQVTLRCSPISGHKSVSWYQQVLGQGPQFIFQYYEKEERGRGNFPDRFSARQFPNYSSELNVNALLLGDSALYLCASSGLTDTQYFGPGTRLTVL.

In its sample, this clonotype was seen a few times. The chain carries TRBV15 and TRBJ2-5, with D unresolved. The CDR3 runs 11 residues. Per the germline V gene, CDR1 is LNHNV and CDR2 is YYDKDF (reference sequence). V lost 8 bases to trimming and J lost 2 bases, with 6 bases between them. The CDR3 DNA is TGTGCCACCGCACTGCAAGAGACCCAGTACTTC. It encodes CATALQETQYF.